This passage covers 22 T cell receptor beta chains from one sample sequenced in a study of cytomegalovirus exposure and HLA in healthy donors. A multiplex PCR was run with 60 Vbeta primers and 13 Jbeta primers. Profiled with immunoSEQ multiplex PCR; TCRdb holds only in-frame clones, not every one. Of about 190,000 clones in the sample, around 79% were seen once. The sequencing input was PBMCs. The source of these receptors is a woman under 30 in good health and CMV-seronegative.

CDR3 nucleotide sequence: TGTGCCAGCGGATTCAATCCCGGGACAGGAAACACTGAAGCTTTCTTT. This translates into CASGFNPGTGNTEAFF. This chain uses TRBV9 with TRBJ1-1; 8 nucleotides match TRBD1. Germline CDR1 is SGDLS and CDR2 is YYNGEE. The CDR3 totals 16 residues. The V segment lost 7 bases and the J segment 2 bases; nucleotides outside the gene matches: 13.

The gene calls are TRBV10-2 and TRBJ1-1; tentatively, D is TRBD1 (5 bases). V was cut by 11 bases and J by 5 bases, with 9 bases left in between. CDR1 and CDR2 from the germline V gene are WSHSY and SAAADI. CDR3 size: 10 residues. The CDR3 DNA sequence: TGCGCCGCCCAGGGAACTGAAGCTTTCTTT. Translated: CAAQGTEAFF.

The gene calls are TRBV5-1 and TRBJ2-7; perhaps TRBD1 as D (5 bases). Germline V gives CDR1 SGHRS, CDR2 YFSETQ. The CDR3 extends over 14 amino acids. Trimming stripped 4 bases from V and 7 bases from J, with 18 bases between. The chain's CDR3 is CASSIQGPLGEQYF. CDR3 coding DNA: TGCGCCAGCAGCATCCAGGGTCCCTTGGGTGAGCAGTACTTC. The full variable domain, completed using reference TRBV5-1 and TRBJ2-7, is KAGVTQTPRYLIKTRGQQVTLSCSPISGHRSVSWYQQTPGQGLQFLFEYFSETQRNKGNFPGRFSGRQFSNSRSEMNVSTLELGDSALYLCASSIQGPLGEQYFGPGTRLTVT.

This chain uses TRBV14 with TRBJ2-7; 11 bases agree with TRBD1. V lost 4 bases to trimming and J lost 2 bases; unmatched junction nucleotides: 4. CDR1 and CDR2 (germline): SGHDN, FVKESK. There are 15 residues in the CDR3. CDR3 in amino acids: CASSPAGQGAYEQYF. The CDR3 DNA follows: TGTGCCAGCAGCCCCGCGGGACAGGGGGCCTACGAGCAGTACTTC.

V is TRBV5-6 and J is TRBJ2-7; 8 bases are a match to TRBD2. Trimming removed 3 bases from V and 2 bases from J; junction bases left unmatched: 4. Germline CDR1 is SGHDT and CDR2 is YYEEEE. The CDR3 loop spans 14 amino acids. CDR3 protein: CASSWSGGTYEQYF. CDR3 nucleotides: TGTGCCAGCAGCTGGAGCGGGGGTACCTACGAGCAGTACTTC.

The J gene is TRBJ2-1, the V gene TRBV5-1; 9 positions match TRBD1. Germline CDR1 and CDR2: SGHRS and YFSETQ. The CDR3 runs to 16 residues. J was trimmed by 0 bases and V by 4 bases; bases with no gene match: 5. The CDR3 nucleotides are TGCGCCAGCAGCCCACAGGGGGCGATCTCCTACAATGAGCAGTTCTTC. Protein sequence: CASSPQGAISYNEQFF.

This clone has more than one count but fewer than ten. CDR3 sequence: CASSAATSGRNTGELFF. In DNA, the CDR3 is TGTGCCAGCAGCGCAGCGACTAGCGGGAGGAACACCGGGGAGCTGTTTTTT. The chain recombines TRBV7-3 with TRBJ2-2, with 12 bases fitting TRBD2. J lost 1 base, V lost 5 bases, and 5 bases had no gene match. Germline V gives CDR1 SGHTA, CDR2 FQGTGA. The CDR3 length is 17 residues.

The chain recombines TRBV5-1 with TRBJ1-2; no definite D call. Germline CDR1 and CDR2: SGHRS and YFSETQ. This CDR3 spans 14 amino acids. Trimming cost V 0 bases and J 7 bases, with 13 bases left between them. CDR3 sequence: CASSLDSLTRGYTF. CDR3 DNA: TGCGCCAGCAGCTTGGACAGTCTAACTCGTGGCTACACCTTC.

The CDR3 reads CASSPDSYSNQPQHF. The CDR3 DNA reads as TGTGCCAGCTCACCAGACAGTTATAGCAATCAGCCCCAGCATTTT. The chain combines TRBV18 with TRBJ1-5; maybe TRBD1 (5 bases). Trimming took 2 bases from V and 0 from J, leaving 8 bases between them. The CDR3 length is 15 residues. Per germline, CDR1 KGHSH and CDR2 LQKENI.

V and J are TRBV27 and TRBJ2-7; a possible D gene is TRBD2 (5 bases). Trimming took off 4 bases at V and 6 bases at J, with 13 bases between the two ends. CDR1 MNHEY and CDR2 SMNVEV come from the germline V gene (reference sequence). The CDR3 extends over 13 amino acids. In DNA, the CDR3 is TGTGCCAGCAGTTATTTGAGGGTAAGCGAGCAGTACTTC. It codes for CASSYLRVSEQYF.

The rearrangement uses TRBV7-3 and TRBJ2-5; D might be TRBD1 (6 bases). The CDR3 has 12 residues. Germline CDR1 SGHTA, CDR2 FQGTGA. V was trimmed by 5 bases and J by 4 bases, leaving 8 bases between them. The CDR3 nucleotides are TGTGCCAGCAGCCTACAGGGAGAGACCCAGTACTTC. It yields the protein CASSLQGETQYF.

This clone was picked up one time. The genes are TRBV10-3 and TRBJ1-2, with D possibly matching TRBD1 (5 bases). Trimming left V 4 bases short and J 0 bases short, with 9 bases between. Germline loops: CDR1 ENHRY, CDR2 SYGVKD. The CDR3 is 14 amino acids. The CDR3 protein is CAISGQSANYGYTF. The CDR3 bases are TGTGCCATCAGTGGACAGTCCGCTAACTATGGCTACACCTTC.

The chain carries TRBV7-9 and TRBJ2-5; possible D gene TRBD1, 7 bases. The CDR3 is 15 residues long. Trimming removed 9 bases at V and 7 bases at J, with 24 bases between. Germline V CDR1 and CDR2: SEHNR, FQNEAQ (reference sequence). For the CDR3, the DNA is TGTGCCAGTAGCGCGGAGGGGGCGAGGTTGGGGACCCAGTACTTC. It yields the protein CASSAEGARLGTQYF.

This chain connects TRBV5-6 to TRBJ2-1, with a tentative D call TRBD1 (6 bases). Trimming took off 4 bases at V and 15 bases at J, with 17 bases between the two ends. The CDR3 has 12 amino acids. Per germline, CDR1 SGHDT and CDR2 YYEEEE. The DNA for the CDR3 is TGTGCCAGCAGCCTCAATACAGGGTTAGGGTTCTTC. Protein product: CASSLNTGLGFF.

The chain employs TRBV5-8 and TRBJ1-5; TRBD1 matches at 7 bases. The CDR3 runs 15 residues. Germline CDR1 and CDR2: SGHTS and YDEGEE. The V and J ends lost 7 bases and 7 bases, in that order; junction bases with no gene match: 14. The CDR3 coding sequence is TGTGCCAGCTCAAAGGGGGAGCAGGGGGACCAGCCCCAGCATTTT. Residues: CASSKGEQGDQPQHF.

This chain joins TRBV6-1 and TRBJ1-2; no clear D. The CDR3 is 18 amino acids. The V gene's germline CDR1 is MNHNS and CDR2 SASEGT. Trimming took off 1 base at V and 6 bases at J, with 24 bases between the two ends. The CDR3: CASSEVLNDRARRDGYTF. The CDR3 coding sequence is TGTGCCAGCAGTGAAGTTTTGAATGATCGGGCCCGGAGGGATGGCTACACCTTC.

The rearrangement joins TRBV5-6 to TRBJ2-1; TRBD2 agrees at 11 bases. V lost 1 base to trimming and J lost 4 bases; unmatched junction nucleotides: 4. The CDR3 consists of 16 residues. The germline gives CDR1 SGHDT, CDR2 YYEEEE. DNA of the CDR3: TGTGCCAGCAGCTTGTTCGGGACTAGCGGTTACAATGAGCAGTTCTTC. This gives the protein CASSLFGTSGYNEQFF.

This clone was detected only a few times. The chain links TRBV5-8 to TRBJ1-5; the D gene is possibly TRBD1 (6 bases). Per germline, CDR1 SGHTS and CDR2 YDEGEE. The CDR3 has 17 amino acids. V was pared by 1 base and J by 0 bases, with 14 bases between. The CDR3 DNA reads TGTGCCAGCAGCTTGTTCTGGGGGGGCTCTAGCAATCAGCCCCAGCATTTT. Amino acid sequence: CASSLFWGGSSNQPQHF.

V usage is TRBV9 and J usage is TRBJ2-5; maybe TRBD2 (7 bases). Germline V gene data show CDR1 as SGDLS and CDR2 as YYNGEE. V shed 3 bases and J shed 4 bases, with 19 bases lying between them. This CDR3 is built from 16 residues. The chain's CDR3 is CASSDPRGATPETQYF. CDR3 DNA: TGTGCCAGCAGCGATCCCCGGGGGGCGACCCCAGAGACCCAGTACTTC.

The chain is built from TRBV25-1 and TRBJ2-1; no reliable D call. This CDR3 has 15 residues. From germline, CDR1 is MGHDK and CDR2 SYGVNS. V shed 3 bases and J shed 12 bases, with 21 bases lying between them. The DNA of the CDR3 is TGTGCCAGCAGTGATATTGTCGAGCCGGTGCGAGGGCAGTTCTTC. This gives the protein CASSDIVEPVRGQFF.

This rearrangement joins TRBV6-5 to TRBJ1-1; D remains unclear. This CDR3 is 13 amino acids long. V gave up 6 bases and J gave up 4 bases, with 12 bases separating them. CDR1 and CDR2 from the germline V gene are MNHEY and SVGAGI. The CDR3 sequence is CASREFTGTEAFF. The CDR3 DNA is TGTGCCAGCAGGGAGTTCACGGGCACTGAAGCTTTCTTT.

The genes are TRBV28 and TRBJ2-7; TRBD2 matches 7 bases. This CDR3 spans 14 amino acids. In germline, CDR1 is MDHEN, CDR2 SYDVKM. V dropped 7 bases and J dropped 6; count of bases not matched to a gene: 12. The CDR3 DNA reads as TGTGCCAGCACCCCGGCGGGGCGGGAGCGCGAGCAGTACTTC. Residues: CASTPAGREREQYF.